This TCR beta chain is from a study of technical replicates of blood from several donors (TCRdb year 2017). Turning to this clone: Its antigen is currently not known. One base away there is no much larger clone; base qualities are not given.

Trimming takes 2 bases off V and 2 bases off J; junction bases not matched to a gene: 6. Taken from cysteine to phenylalanine, the CDR3 has 16 residues. The CDR3 DNA has 48 bases and is translated from base 1. From a lookup of the germline V gene, CDR1 and CDR2 are SGHDT and YYEEEE. Preparation of the library involved the immunoSEQ multiplex PCR assay. TCRdb took over this immuneACCESS table, retaining in-frame rearrangements with V and J assigned. Such tables are incomplete; in checked studies, under half of the missing clones stem from an unresolved V gene, and the remainder is unexplained. In this sample the table shows about 73,000 clones, 93% of which occur a single time. The ten largest clones capture approximately 0.25% of the sample.

The rearranged chain carries TRBV5-6 and TRBJ2-7; TRBD2 aligns with 11 central bases. The clonotype was recovered from a human donor in good health. Sequenced: T cells isolated from PBMCs. The CDR3 protein is CASSFASGRLTYEQYF. The bases are TGTGCCAGCAGCTTTGCTAGCGGGAGGCTGACCTACGAGCAGTACTTC.